This T cell receptor (beta chain) was sequenced for a study of T cell changes during pregnancy in multiple sclerosis. The length of the CDR3 is 12 residues. V dropped 8 bases and J dropped 5 bases, with 12 bases sitting between them. Germline V CDR1 and CDR2: MNHEY, SMNVEV (reference sequence). Profiled with immunoSEQ multiplex PCR; TCRdb holds only in-frame clones, not every one. The profile covers some 31,000 clones, with roughly 90% appearing a single time and about 6.4% taken by the ten largest. The sequence derives from a female donor with multiple sclerosis, enrolled in a pregnancy study. The J gene is TRBJ1-2, the V gene TRBV27; D is unclear. Sequenced here: CD8+ T cells from peripheral blood mononuclear cells, sampled in the second trimester of pregnancy. The CDR3 here is CASFRAGYGYTF. The CDR3 DNA sequence: TGTGCCAGCTTTCGGGCGGGTTATGGCTACACCTTC.